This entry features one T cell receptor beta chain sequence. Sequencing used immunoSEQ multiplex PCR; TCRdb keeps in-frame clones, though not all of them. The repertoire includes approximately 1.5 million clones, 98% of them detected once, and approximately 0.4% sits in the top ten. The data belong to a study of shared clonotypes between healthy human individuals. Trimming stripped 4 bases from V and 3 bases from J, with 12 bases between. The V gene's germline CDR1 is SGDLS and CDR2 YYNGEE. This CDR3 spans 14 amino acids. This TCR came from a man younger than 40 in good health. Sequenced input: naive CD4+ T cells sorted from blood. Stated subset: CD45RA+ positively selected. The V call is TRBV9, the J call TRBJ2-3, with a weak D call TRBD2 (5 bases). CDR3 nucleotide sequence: TGTGCCAGCAGCAGGAAGGGAGTAACAGATACGCAGTATTTT. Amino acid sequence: CASSRKGVTDTQYF.